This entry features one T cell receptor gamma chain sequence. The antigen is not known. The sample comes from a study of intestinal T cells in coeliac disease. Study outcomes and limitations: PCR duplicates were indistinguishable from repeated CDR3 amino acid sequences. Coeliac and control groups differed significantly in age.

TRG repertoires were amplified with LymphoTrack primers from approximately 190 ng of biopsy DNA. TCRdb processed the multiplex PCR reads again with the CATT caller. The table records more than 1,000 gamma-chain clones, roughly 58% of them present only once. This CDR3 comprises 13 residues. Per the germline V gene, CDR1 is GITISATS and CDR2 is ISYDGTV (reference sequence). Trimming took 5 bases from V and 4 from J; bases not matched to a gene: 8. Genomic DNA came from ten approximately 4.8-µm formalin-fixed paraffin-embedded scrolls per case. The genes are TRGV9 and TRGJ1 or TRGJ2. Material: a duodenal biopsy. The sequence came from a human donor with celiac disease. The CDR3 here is CALWGTLYYKKLF. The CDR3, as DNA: TGTGCCTTGTGGGGGACTTTGTATTATAAGAAACTCTTT.